These T cell receptor beta chains were read from a single sample in a study of cytomegalovirus exposure and HLA in healthy donors. Method: immunoSEQ multiplex PCR; TCRdb's copy keeps in-frame clones and lacks some. The sample yields around 120,000 clones, around 80% seen once. Material for sequencing was PBMCs. The origin of the receptors is a middle-aged woman in good health and CMV-seronegative. Both conserved end residues are part of each CDR3. A D gene is named only where the DNA matches it firmly. A row's size may be missing; if present it is once, few, many or a size class.

d_call clone_size j_call v_call cdr3_nt cdr3_aa
TRBD2 once TRBJ2-1 TRBV15 TGTGCCACCAGCAGACCGGGGGGTTTTGGGGAGCAGTTCTTC CATSRPGGFGEQFF
TRBD1 . TRBJ2-3 TRBV13 TGTGCCAGCAGCTTAACGCTGGACAGGGAAACAGATACGCAGTATTTT CASSLTLDRETDTQYF
. . TRBJ1-2 TRBV18 TGTGCCAGCCCACCAAGACCGACCCCGGGACACTTCTATGGCTACACCTTC CASPPRPTPGHFYGYTF
TRBD1 . TRBJ2-5 TRBV5-1 TGCGCCAGCAGCTTGGTAGGGACAGGGGAAGAGACCCAGTACTTC CASSLVGTGEETQYF
TRBD1 . TRBJ1-4 TRBV19 TGTGCCAGTAGTATAGGAACAGGGGAGGAAAAACTGTTTTTT CASSIGTGEEKLFF
. few TRBJ1-1 TRBV27 TGTGCCAGCAGTACCCCCCGACCGGGTCAGCCGAACACTGAAGCTTTCTTT CASSTPRPGQPNTEAFF
TRBD1 . TRBJ2-7 TRBV7-2 TGTGCCAGCAGTCCCCAGACAGGGAACCTCTACGAGCAGTACTTC CASSPQTGNLYEQYF
TRBD1 . TRBJ2-1 TRBV6-6 TGTGCCAGCAGCCCGACAGGGAACGAGCAGTTCTTC CASSPTGNEQFF
TRBD2 few TRBJ2-3 TRBV4-2 TGTGCCAGCAGCCAAGGGCTAGCGGGGGGGCCTGGCACAGATACGCAGTATTTT CASSQGLAGGPGTDTQYF
. . TRBJ2-7 TRBV15 TGTGCCACCAGCAGAGAATGGGGGCGTACCTACGAGCAGTACTTC CATSREWGRTYEQYF
TRBD1 . TRBJ1-5 TRBV29-1 TGCAGCGTTGGGGGACAGGATCAGCCCCAGCATTTT CSVGGQDQPQHF
. . TRBJ2-1 TRBV7-3 . CASSSLGGARTSVLNEQFF
. few TRBJ2-7 TRBV7-6 TGTGCCAGCAGCCTAGGACACCCCACCTACGAGCAGTACTTC CASSLGHPTYEQYF
TRBD1 . TRBJ1-6 TRBV18 TGTGCCAGCTCACCACAGACAGGGTCGAGTTCACCCCTCCACTTT CASSPQTGSSSPLHF
. . TRBJ1-1 TRBV2 TGTGCCAGCAGTGAAGGGGAGGGCACTGAAGCTTTCTTT CASSEGEGTEAFF
TRBD1 . TRBJ1-5 TRBV11-2 TGTGCCAGCAGCTTAGCCGGGACAGGGGGCTGGCAGCCCCAGCATTTT CASSLAGTGGWQPQHF
TRBD1 . TRBJ2-7 TRBV7-6 TGTGCCAGCAGCTCGGGACAGGGGCTCGAGCAGTACTTC CASSSGQGLEQYF
. . TRBJ1-1 TRBV6-5 TGTGCCAGCAGTCCCCAGGGGACGGTTCGCGAAGCTTTCTTT CASSPQGTVREAFF
. . TRBJ1-4 TRBV9 TGTGCCAGCAGCCGTCGAGATGTGGACAGTCGGGGAGAGGAACTGTTTTTT CASSRRDVDSRGEELFF
. . TRBJ2-1 TRBV13 TGTGCCAGCAGCTTACCGAGCTCCTACAATGAGCAGTTCTTC CASSLPSSYNEQFF
TRBD1 . TRBJ1-2 TRBV28 TGTGCCAGCAGTCTGATCGGTGTAGGACAGGGCGACTACACCTTC CASSLIGVGQGDYTF
. . TRBJ2-3 TRBV5-1 TGCGCCAGCAGCTATGAGGGAAGGAGCACAGATACGCAGTATTTT CASSYEGRSTDTQYF
. . TRBJ1-5 TRBV6-1 TGTGCCAGCAGGAGGGTGGGTAGCAATCAGCCCCAGCATTTT CASRRVGSNQPQHF
. . TRBJ2-7 TRBV7-8 TGTGCCAGCAGCTCGCCCCGACTAGTCGAGCAGTACTTC CASSSPRLVEQYF
TRBD1 . TRBJ1-1 TRBV13 TGTGCCAGCAGCTTATGGACAGGAAAAACTGAAGCTTTCTTT CASSLWTGKTEAFF
TRBD1 . TRBJ1-2 TRBV5-6 TGTGCCAGCAGCCGTCGGGACAGAGCGAATGGCTACACCTTC CASSRRDRANGYTF
TRBD1 . TRBJ1-1 TRBV19 TGTGCCAGTACCCCAGGGGGTTGGAACACTGAAGCTTTCTTT CASTPGGWNTEAFF
TRBD1 . TRBJ2-1 TRBV19 TGTGCCAGTAGTGCCGGGACAGGGGGCTTCTCTGAGCAGTTCTTC CASSAGTGGFSEQFF
. few TRBJ1-4 TRBV6-6 TGTGCCAGCACCACCCCCTCGCCTAGGTATAATGAAAAACTGTTTTTT CASTTPSPRYNEKLFF
. once TRBJ2-2 TRBV7-3 TGTGCCAGCAGCCTAGGGGTCTCCCCCGGGGAGCTGTTTTTT CASSLGVSPGELFF
TRBD1 few TRBJ1-5 TRBV6-1 TGTGCCAGCGTCTCCACAGGGGGTGGCAATCAGCCCCAGCATTTT CASVSTGGGNQPQHF
. once TRBJ1-1 TRBV27 TGTGCCAGCAGTTTATCGTCCACAATGACTGAAGCTTTCTTT CASSLSSTMTEAFF
TRBD1 . TRBJ1-2 TRBV6-6 TGTGCCAGTTTTGGGACAGCGAATTGGGGTGATGGCTACACCTTC CASFGTANWGDGYTF
. . TRBJ2-3 TRBV9 TGTGCCAGCAGCGACGAGGTTAGCGATACGCAGTATTTT CASSDEVSDTQYF
. once TRBJ1-5 TRBV12-2 TGTGCAAGTCGCTTGGGAGACAGGGGCAATCAGCCCCAGCATTTT CASRLGDRGNQPQHF
. . TRBJ1-1 TRBV5-4 TGTGCCAGCAGCTTGGACTCGGGGGGCACTGAAGCTTTCTTT CASSLDSGGTEAFF
. . TRBJ1-5 TRBV10-1 TGCGCCAGCATCCCGAAGACAGCCGCTAGCAATCAGCCCCAGCATTTT CASIPKTAASNQPQHF
TRBD1 few TRBJ1-5 TRBV4-3 TGCGCCAGCAGCCAGGGGACAGGCAACCAGCCCCAGCATTTT CASSQGTGNQPQHF
TRBD2 . TRBJ2-7 TRBV28 TGTGCCAGCAGTCCCGCTAGCGGCTCACCCTACGAGCAGTACTTC CASSPASGSPYEQYF
TRBD1 . TRBJ1-2 TRBV4-1 TGCGCCAGCAGCCTCGAACAGGGGAACTATGGCTACACCTTC CASSLEQGNYGYTF
. . TRBJ2-4 TRBV28 TGTGCCAGCAGTCAACGATCAGCCCCCAGGGACTTC CASSQRSAPRDF
. . TRBJ2-2 TRBV19 TGTGCCAGTACAGGGGTGGGGAACACCGGGGAGCTGTTTTTT CASTGVGNTGELFF
TRBD1 . TRBJ1-1 TRBV2 TGTGCCAGCAGTGACCAGGGACAGGGGGTGACTGAAGCTTTCTTT CASSDQGQGVTEAFF
. once TRBJ2-2 TRBV5-1 TGCGCCAGCAGCGCGGGGACGGACTTTACCGGGGAGCTGTTTTTT CASSAGTDFTGELFF
TRBD1 . TRBJ2-5 TRBV5-1 TGCGCCAGCAGCTTTCAACCCTCCGGGACAGGGGGCAGAGAGACCCAGTACTTC CASSFQPSGTGGRETQYF
TRBD1 . TRBJ2-7 TRBV6-1 TGTGCCAGCAGTGAGGTCGCAGGGGGCTCCTACGAGCAGTACTTC CASSEVAGGSYEQYF
. . TRBJ2-3 TRBV15 TGTGCCACCAGCAGATCAGGACGGGGGGATACGCAGTATTTT CATSRSGRGDTQYF
. . TRBJ1-1 TRBV4-2 TGTGCCAGCAGCCAAGGCCCCCTACTGGACACTGAAGCTTTCTTT CASSQGPLLDTEAFF